These T cell receptor beta chains were read from a single sample in a study of OX40 agonist ivuxolimab in advanced cancers. The table came from immunoSEQ multiplex PCR; TCRdb's copy has only in-frame clones and leaves some out. The table has around 60,000 clones, around 87% seen once. The source was CD4+ or CD8+ T cells sorted from blood, collected in a trial of the OX40 agonist ivuxolimab. The receptors stem from an adult with an advanced solid tumor such as melanoma, head and neck, liver or kidney cancer. Each CDR3 is given with its conserved first and last residue. A D gene is named only where the DNA matches it firmly. Some rows have no size entry. The others give once, few or many, or a class for an expanded clone.

size: -
J: TRBJ2-1
V: TRBV7-6
length: 16
D: -
DNA: TGTGCCAGCAGCTCCAACCTAGGGCTAGGTAACATTGAGCAGTTCTTC
CDR3: CASSSNLGLGNIEQFF

size: -
J: TRBJ2-3
V: TRBV27
length: 14
D: -
DNA: TGTGCCAGCAGTTTGCGCCTAGCAACAGATACGCAGTATTTT
CDR3: CASSLRLATDTQYF

size: -
J: TRBJ1-5
V: TRBV19
length: 13
D: -
DNA: TGTGCCAGTAGTATTTGGGAGGGTCAGCCCCAGCATTTT
CDR3: CASSIWEGQPQHF

size: -
J: TRBJ2-7
V: TRBV7-9
length: 13
D: -
DNA: TGTGCCAGCAGCGGGGGGACTCCATACGAGCAGTACTTC
CDR3: CASSGGTPYEQYF

size: once
J: TRBJ2-5
V: TRBV27
length: 15
D: -
DNA: TGTGCCAGCAGCCTAAACAGGGCTCCTCAAGAGACCCAGTACTTC
CDR3: CASSLNRAPQETQYF

size: few
J: TRBJ2-3
V: TRBV7-9
length: 15
D: -
DNA: TGTGCCAGCAGCTTAGCTATCTTGCCCACAGATACGCAGTATTTT
CDR3: CASSLAILPTDTQYF

size: -
J: TRBJ2-2
V: TRBV4-2
length: 13
D: -
DNA: TGTGCCAGCAGCCAAGATAGGACCGGGGAGCTGTTTTTT
CDR3: CASSQDRTGELFF

size: -
J: TRBJ2-1
V: TRBV4-1
length: 17
D: -
DNA: TGCGCCAGCAGCCAAGCCATTAGCTTCCCCTCCTACAATGAGCAGTTCTTC
CDR3: CASSQAISFPSYNEQFF

size: -
J: TRBJ1-5
V: TRBV19
length: 14
D: -
DNA: TGTGCCAGTAGTAAGACCTATAGCAATCAGCCCCAGCATTTT
CDR3: CASSKTYSNQPQHF

size: -
J: TRBJ2-5
V: TRBV7-3
length: 15
D: TRBD2
DNA: TGTGCCAGCAGCTTCGCCGGCGGGAGGGGAGAGACCCAGTACTTC
CDR3: CASSFAGGRGETQYF

size: few
J: TRBJ2-7
V: TRBV5-5
length: 15
D: TRBD2
DNA: TGTGCCAGCAGCGCGGCGGGACTAGTGGGTAGCGAGCAGTACTTC
CDR3: CASSAAGLVGSEQYF

size: -
J: TRBJ1-1
V: TRBV5-1
length: 14
D: TRBD1
DNA: TGCGCCAGCCAGAGGGGACAGGGTAACACTGAAGCTTTCTTT
CDR3: CASQRGQGNTEAFF

size: -
J: TRBJ2-7
V: TRBV5-6
length: 13
D: TRBD1
DNA: TGTGCCAGCAGCCCTGACAGGGCCCACGAGCAGTACTTC
CDR3: CASSPDRAHEQYF

size: -
J: TRBJ2-7
V: TRBV28
length: 14
D: -
DNA: TGTGCCAGCAGTCCGATACTAGGGGCGGGCGAGCAGTACTTC
CDR3: CASSPILGAGEQYF

size: once
J: TRBJ1-2
V: TRBV18
length: 14
D: -
DNA: TGTGCCAGCTCACAGGACAGAGATGTCTATGGCTACACCTTC
CDR3: CASSQDRDVYGYTF

size: -
J: TRBJ2-2
V: TRBV7-3
length: 14
D: -
DNA: TGTGCCAGCAGCGCGGGACTGGGGGACCGGGAGCTGTTTTTT
CDR3: CASSAGLGDRELFF

size: -
J: TRBJ1-6
V: TRBV7-9
length: 13
D: -
DNA: TGTGCCAGCAGCTTAGACGCCGGATCACCCCTCCACTTT
CDR3: CASSLDAGSPLHF

size: -
J: TRBJ2-2
V: TRBV7-9
length: 16
D: TRBD1
DNA: TGTGCCAGCAGACCCGACAGGGGGCGCTTCACCGGGGAGCTGTTTTTT
CDR3: CASRPDRGRFTGELFF

size: -
J: TRBJ2-7
V: TRBV19
length: 18
D: -
DNA: TGTGCCAGTAGCCAACCCCGGGGGGCCGGACAGAGCTCCTACGAGCAGTACTTC
CDR3: CASSQPRGAGQSSYEQYF

size: -
J: TRBJ2-3
V: TRBV27
length: 16
D: -
DNA: TGTGCCAGCGGGCCATATGGACTTCAAGGGACAGATACGCAGTATTTT
CDR3: CASGPYGLQGTDTQYF

size: few
J: TRBJ1-5
V: TRBV5-8
length: 15
D: -
DNA: TGTGCCAGCAGCAGGGACACCAATAGCAATCAGCCCCAGCATTTT
CDR3: CASSRDTNSNQPQHF

size: once
J: TRBJ2-1
V: TRBV7-8
length: 15
D: TRBD2
DNA: TGTGCCAGCAGCCCAATGGGGCGGGAGAATCGTGAGCAGTTCTTC
CDR3: CASSPMGRENREQFF

size: -
J: TRBJ1-1
V: TRBV2
length: 13
D: -
DNA: TGTGCCAGCAGTGAACTCGGGTACACTGAAGCTTTCTTT
CDR3: CASSELGYTEAFF

size: once
J: TRBJ2-6
V: TRBV5-1
length: 20
D: TRBD1
DNA: TGCGCCAGCAGCTTGGTCCCGGGACAGCCCAGGAAAGAAGGGGCCAACGTCCTGACTTTC
CDR3: CASSLVPGQPRKEGANVLTF

size: -
J: TRBJ2-1
V: TRBV7-9
length: 12
D: -
DNA: TGTGCCAGCAGCTTTCTTAGTAGTATGCAGTTCTTC
CDR3: CASSFLSSMQFF

size: -
J: TRBJ2-7
V: TRBV6-1
length: 14
D: -
DNA: TGTGCCAGCAGTGGGCGGGCTATGGGCTACGAGCAGTACTTC
CDR3: CASSGRAMGYEQYF

size: once
J: TRBJ1-1
V: TRBV29-1
length: 12
D: -
DNA: TGCAGCGTTGGACAGATGAACACTGAAGCTTTCTTT
CDR3: CSVGQMNTEAFF

size: -
J: TRBJ2-1
V: TRBV5-1
length: 14
D: TRBD2
DNA: TGCGCCAGCAGCTTGGGAACTAGCGGCAATGAGCAGTTCTTC
CDR3: CASSLGTSGNEQFF

size: -
J: TRBJ2-1
V: TRBV5-1
length: 14
D: -
DNA: TGCGCCAGCAGCGGTAGGGTAGGTCTTGATGAGCAGTTCTTC
CDR3: CASSGRVGLDEQFF

size: -
J: TRBJ2-6
V: TRBV4-1
length: 16
D: TRBD1
DNA: TGCGCCAGCAGCCCGGGACAGGATTCTGGGGCCAACGTCCTGACTTTC
CDR3: CASSPGQDSGANVLTF

size: -
J: TRBJ2-1
V: TRBV9
length: 15
D: TRBD1
DNA: TGTGCCAGCAGCGTCGGACAGGGGGCGCACGATGAGCAGTTCTTC
CDR3: CASSVGQGAHDEQFF

size: -
J: TRBJ2-5
V: TRBV11-2
length: 15
D: -
DNA: TGTGCCAGCACCCCCCTGAGGTGGAGCTCGGGGACCCAGTACTTC
CDR3: CASTPLRWSSGTQYF

size: -
J: TRBJ2-5
V: TRBV12-5
length: 13
D: -
DNA: TGTGCTAGTGCGGCGGGGAGGCGAGAGACCCAGTACTTC
CDR3: CASAAGRRETQYF

size: -
J: TRBJ1-4
V: TRBV5-5
length: 14
D: -
DNA: TGTGCCAGCAGGAACAGGGCAGCTAATGAAAAACTGTTTTTT
CDR3: CASRNRAANEKLFF